Described below is a single TCR beta chain sequence and its context. All of the isolated RNA was reverse transcribed, so expressed TCRB transcripts were sequenced. Using immunoSEQ multiplex PCR, the repertoire was profiled, and TCRdb retains in-frame clones only, with some absent. In the table there are 450,000 to 550,000 clones, roughly 31% of which are singletons. This record belongs to a study of beta chain features in type 1 diabetes. Sorting with CD45RO/CCR7/CD25/CD127/CD95/CD27 yielded naive, central memory, regulatory and stem-like memory CD4+ cells. This TCR was recovered from a man aged 18 to 30 in good health. The sample comprised naive CD4+ T cells from blood.

Here the CDR3 DNA reads TGTGCCAGCTCACCCGGGACTGGACCCGAGCAGTACTTC. It codes for CASSPGTGPEQYF. The chain couples TRBV18 to TRBJ2-7; D is possibly TRBD2 (6 bases). Germline V gene sequence: CDR1 KGHSH, CDR2 LQKENI. The CDR3 is 13 amino acids. V was trimmed by 3 bases and J by 6 bases, leaving 12 bases between them.